A selection of T cell receptor beta chains follows, all from one sample in a study of cytomegalovirus exposure and HLA in healthy donors. Method: immunoSEQ multiplex PCR; TCRdb's copy keeps in-frame clones and lacks some. Here the sample spans about 130,000 clones, 70% to 80% being singletons. The sequencing input was PBMCs. The receptors were gathered from a man aged 40-50 years in good health and CMV-seronegative. Both conserved end residues are part of each CDR3. A D gene is named only where the DNA matches it firmly. Clone size is given for some rows only: seen once, a few or many times, or a class if the clone is expanded.

size,J,V,D,DNA,CDR3
few,TRBJ1-6,TRBV6-4,.,TGTGCCAGCAGTGTTGGAGATAATTCACCCCTCCACTTT,CASSVGDNSPLHF
.,TRBJ2-5,TRBV27,.,TGTGCCAGCAGTTTTGAGACGACAGGCTGGGAGACCCAGTACTTC,CASSFETTGWETQYF
.,TRBJ1-2,TRBV10-2,.,TGCGCCAGCAGTGACAGGCCAAACTATGGCTACACCTTC,CASSDRPNYGYTF
.,TRBJ2-5,TRBV7-2,.,TGTGCCAGCAGCTTAGGGGCGGGGTGGCAAGAGACCCAGTACTTC,CASSLGAGWQETQYF
.,TRBJ2-2,TRBV2,.,TGTGCCAGCAGTGTACCACTGATTAACACCGGGGAGCTGTTTTTT,CASSVPLINTGELFF
.,TRBJ1-5,TRBV20-1,.,TGCAGTGCTGCTACTGAGGGGCCCCAGCATTTT,CSAATEGPQHF
.,TRBJ1-6,TRBV13,.,TGTGCCAGCAGCTTAAGAGGCGTTGGTAATTCACCCCTCCACTTT,CASSLRGVGNSPLHF
.,TRBJ2-5,TRBV27,.,TGTGCCAGCAGTATCTCCCGACTCTCGGAGACCCAGTACTTC,CASSISRLSETQYF
.,TRBJ2-7,TRBV4-3,.,TGCGCCAGCAGCCAAGATTCGGGGTACGAGCAGTACTTC,CASSQDSGYEQYF
.,TRBJ1-2,TRBV5-6,TRBD1,TGTGCCAGCAGTTTCACAGGGGACTTGGGCGGCTACACCTTC,CASSFTGDLGGYTF
few,TRBJ2-7,TRBV7-9,TRBD1,TGTGCCAGCAGCCCCTGGACAGGGGATTCCTACGAGCAGTACTTC,CASSPWTGDSYEQYF
.,TRBJ2-7,TRBV19,TRBD1,TGTGCCAGTAGTTCCGGGACAGGGGCCTTCGAGCAGTACTTC,CASSSGTGAFEQYF
.,TRBJ2-7,TRBV20-1,.,TGCAGTGGTTCCGGGACTTACGAGCAGTACTTC,CSGSGTYEQYF
.,TRBJ1-6,TRBV19,.,TGTGCCAGTAGCCGTGACAATTTGGGGAGCTCCTATAATTCACCCCTCCACTTT,CASSRDNLGSSYNSPLHF
.,TRBJ1-2,TRBV5-1,.,TGCGCCAGCAGCTTAAACCCTTCAGGTCCCTATGGCTACACCTTC,CASSLNPSGPYGYTF
.,TRBJ1-1,TRBV28,.,TGTGCCAGCAACATCAACTTCCCCAGGGACACTGAAGCTTTCTTT,CASNINFPRDTEAFF
.,TRBJ2-5,TRBV5-4,.,TGTGCCAGCAGCCTCGGGACATTAGAAGAGACCCAGTACTTC,CASSLGTLEETQYF
.,TRBJ1-5,TRBV9,TRBD1,TGTGCCAGCAGCCAGGGACAGGGGAATCAGCCCCAGCATTTT,CASSQGQGNQPQHF
.,TRBJ1-1,TRBV5-6,.,TGTGCCAGCAGCTTGGTTCAGGGGAACACTGAAGCTTTCTTT,CASSLVQGNTEAFF
.,TRBJ1-2,TRBV9,TRBD1,TGTGCCAGCAGCGCGGGACAGGGGGTTAACTATGGCTACACCTTC,CASSAGQGVNYGYTF
few,TRBJ2-1,TRBV13,TRBD1,TGTGCCAGCAGCCCCCGGGACAGGGGACCTCCAATATTCTACAATGAGCAGTTCTTC,CASSPRDRGPPIFYNEQFF
.,TRBJ1-6,TRBV28,.,TGTGCCAGCAGTGCTCTGGAGGGCGCGGGTTCACCCCTCCACTTT,CASSALEGAGSPLHF
.,TRBJ2-3,TRBV9,TRBD2,TGTGCCAGCAGCGTAGGAACTAGCGGGGACACAGATACGCAGTATTTT,CASSVGTSGDTDTQYF
.,TRBJ1-1,TRBV29-1,.,TGCAGCGCCAGCGGTTTCGAAGCTTTCTTT,CSASGFEAFF
.,TRBJ2-1,TRBV6-1,TRBD1,TGTGCCAGCAGGACAGGGGGCAACGAGCAGTTCTTC,CASRTGGNEQFF
.,TRBJ2-5,TRBV13,TRBD2,TGTGCCAGCACCAGTAGCGGGGGAGGGCCTGAGACCCAGTACTTC,CASTSSGGGPETQYF
.,TRBJ2-1,TRBV11-3,.,TGTGCCAGCAGCTTAGGTCTAGTATCCTACAATGAGCAGTTCTTC,CASSLGLVSYNEQFF
few,TRBJ1-2,TRBV29-1,TRBD1,TGCAGCGTCGTCTCAGGGGGCTATGGCTACACCTTC,CSVVSGGYGYTF
.,TRBJ1-1,TRBV7-8,.,TGTGCCAGTAGCCCACGGGGGGGGAACACTGAAGCTTTCTTT,CASSPRGGNTEAFF
.,TRBJ2-3,TRBV5-1,TRBD2,TGCGCCAGCAGCTTACCAAGCGGGGGAGCAAATACGCAGTATTTT,CASSLPSGGANTQYF
.,TRBJ2-2,TRBV19,TRBD1,TGTGCCAGTAGTATAGCAGGGGGCGCGTATACCGGGGAGCTGTTTTTT,CASSIAGGAYTGELFF
.,TRBJ1-2,TRBV5-1,TRBD1,TGCGCCAGCAGCTCCCCGGGACAGGGTATGGGCTACACCTTC,CASSSPGQGMGYTF
.,TRBJ1-1,TRBV5-6,.,TGTGCCAGCAAGACGGGAATGAACACTGAAGCTTTCTTT,CASKTGMNTEAFF
.,TRBJ2-1,TRBV4-3,.,TGCGCCAGCAGCCAAGGGGGGCCCTACAATGAGCAGTTCTTC,CASSQGGPYNEQFF
once,TRBJ1-1,TRBV6-5,.,TGTGCCAGCAGTCCAGAGGAGACCACTGAAGCTTTCTTT,CASSPEETTEAFF
.,TRBJ2-7,TRBV10-3,.,TGTGCCATCAGTGAGTGGGAAGGGGGAAGCTACGAGCAGTACTTC,CAISEWEGGSYEQYF
.,TRBJ2-4,TRBV5-1,TRBD2,TGCGCCAGCAGCATACGGGGGGGCATTCAGTACTTC,CASSIRGGIQYF
.,TRBJ1-1,TRBV23-1,.,TGCGCCAGCAGTCATATCAGGCAGAACACTGAAGCTTTCTTT,CASSHIRQNTEAFF
.,TRBJ1-6,TRBV30,TRBD1,TGTGCCTGGAGCATGGGACAGGCGAATTCACCCCTCCACTTT,CAWSMGQANSPLHF
.,TRBJ1-2,TRBV30,.,TGTGCCTGCAATAGGTTTGGGGGCCCATATGGCTACACCTTC,CACNRFGGPYGYTF
.,TRBJ2-1,TRBV2,.,TGTGCCAGCAGTGCCGGGACGGGAGCCTACAATGAGCAGTTCTTC,CASSAGTGAYNEQFF
.,TRBJ1-6,TRBV19,TRBD1,TGTGCCAGTAGTGACAGGGGGAAGGAATCCCTCCACTTT,CASSDRGKESLHF
.,TRBJ1-2,TRBV28,TRBD1,TGTGCCAGCACCACAGGCGGGGGACAGGGTGTAGGTGGCTACACCTTC,CASTTGGGQGVGGYTF
few,TRBJ2-4,TRBV5-6,.,TGTGCCAGCAGCTTGGGAATGCCTTTACAGGAAAACATTCAGTACTTC,CASSLGMPLQENIQYF
once,TRBJ1-5,TRBV2,.,TGTGCCAGCAGTGAGAGTGCTCCCAGGGCTTCTCAGCCCCAGCATTTT,CASSESAPRASQPQHF
.,TRBJ1-1,TRBV6-5,.,TGTGCCAGCAGTTACGAGTTTCGAGCTTTCTTT,CASSYEFRAFF
.,TRBJ1-1,TRBV7-9,.,TGTGCCAGCAGCCTAACCACAGGCCCCACTGAAGCTTTCTTT,CASSLTTGPTEAFF
.,TRBJ1-1,TRBV5-1,TRBD1,TGCGCCAGCGGATCGGACAGGGCGTTGGATGAAGCTTTCTTT,CASGSDRALDEAFF
few,TRBJ1-2,TRBV4-3,TRBD1,TGCGCCAGCAGCCAAGAGAGGACAGGGAGGAGCGGCTACACCTTC,CASSQERTGRSGYTF
.,TRBJ2-5,TRBV10-3,TRBD1,TGTGCCATCAGTGAAGGACAGGCCCAAGAGACCCAGTACTTC,CAISEGQAQETQYF
few,TRBJ2-7,TRBV7-2,.,TGTGCCAGCAGTCCCAATTTGATCGGGGAGCAGTACTTC,CASSPNLIGEQYF
.,TRBJ2-1,TRBV9,.,TGTGCCAGCAGCGCTGGACTATACAATGAGCAGTTCTTC,CASSAGLYNEQFF
.,TRBJ1-1,TRBV9,TRBD1,TGTGCCAGCAGTGGGGGACAGGGGGTGATCAAGGACACTGAAGCTTTCTTT,CASSGGQGVIKDTEAFF
.,TRBJ2-5,TRBV6-1,TRBD2,TGTGCCAGCAGTGTGCCTAGCGGGGGCGGGGAGGCCCAGTACTTC,CASSVPSGGGEAQYF
.,TRBJ2-6,TRBV19,.,TGTGCCAGTGGCCAGGGCCTTTCTGGGGCCAACGTCCTGACTTTC,CASGQGLSGANVLTF
.,TRBJ1-6,TRBV7-3,.,TGTGCCAGCAGCTCCACAGGGAGTTCACCCCTCCACTTT,CASSSTGSSPLHF
few,TRBJ1-2,TRBV19,.,TGTGCCAGTAGTATCCCAGGGATTAACTATGGCTACACCTTC,CASSIPGINYGYTF
.,TRBJ2-7,TRBV2,.,TGTGCCAGCAGTAGGGGGGGTAGCTACGAGCAGTACTTC,CASSRGGSYEQYF
few,TRBJ2-2,TRBV7-3,.,TGTGCCAGCAGCTTACGCGGGGCCCCGAACACCGGGGAGCTGTTTTTT,CASSLRGAPNTGELFF
few,TRBJ1-1,TRBV6-4,.,TGTGCCAGCAGTGCGGAGGAGAACACTGAAGCTTTCTTT,CASSAEENTEAFF